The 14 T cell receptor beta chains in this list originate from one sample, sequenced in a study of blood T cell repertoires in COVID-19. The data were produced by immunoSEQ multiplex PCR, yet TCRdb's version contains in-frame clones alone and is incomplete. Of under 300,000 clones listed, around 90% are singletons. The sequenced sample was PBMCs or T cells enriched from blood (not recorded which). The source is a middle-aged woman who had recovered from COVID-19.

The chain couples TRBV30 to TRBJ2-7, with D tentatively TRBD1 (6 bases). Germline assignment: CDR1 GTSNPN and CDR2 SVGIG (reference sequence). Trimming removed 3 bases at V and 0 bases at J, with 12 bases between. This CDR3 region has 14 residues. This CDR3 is CAWSPGGHSYEQYF. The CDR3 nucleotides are TGTGCCTGGAGCCCTGGGGGACACTCCTACGAGCAGTACTTC. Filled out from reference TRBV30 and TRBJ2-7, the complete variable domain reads SQTIHQWPATLVQPVGSPLSLECTVEGTSNPNLYWYRQAAGRGLQLLFYSVGIGQISSEVPQNLSASRPQDRQFILSSKKLLLSDSGFYLCAWSPGGHSYEQYFGPGTRLTVT.

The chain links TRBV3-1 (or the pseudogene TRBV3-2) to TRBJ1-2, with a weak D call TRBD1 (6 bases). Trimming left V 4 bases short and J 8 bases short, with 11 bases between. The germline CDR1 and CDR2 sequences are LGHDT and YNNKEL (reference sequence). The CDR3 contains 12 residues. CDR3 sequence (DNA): TGTGCCAGCAGCCTCGGCGGGGGCGGCTACACCTTC. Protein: CASSLGGGGYTF.

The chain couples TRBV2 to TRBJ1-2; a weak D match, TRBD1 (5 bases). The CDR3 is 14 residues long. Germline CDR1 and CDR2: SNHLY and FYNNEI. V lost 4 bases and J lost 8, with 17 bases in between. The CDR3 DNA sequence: TGTGCCAGCAGTGGCGTTGGCGACAGCACGGGCTACACCTTC. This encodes CASSGVGDSTGYTF.

CDR3 sequence: CASSQPGHKNTEAFF. The CDR3 nucleotides are TGTGCCAGCAGCCAACCGGGACACAAGAACACTGAAGCTTTCTTT. The J gene is TRBJ1-1, the V gene TRBV4-2; a weak D match, TRBD1 (6 bases). Trimming shortened V by 2 bases and J by 1 base, and 11 bases separated the two germline ends. The CDR3 contains 15 residues. Germline CDR1 reads LGHNA; CDR2 reads YNFKEQ.

The CDR3 region is CASSPPGQSYEQYF. The CDR3 DNA is TGCGCCAGCAGCCCGCCGGGACAGAGCTACGAGCAGTACTTC. The V call is TRBV5-1, the J call TRBJ2-7; the match to TRBD1 covers 7 bases. Germline-derived CDR1 and CDR2 are SGHRS and YFSETQ. The J segment lost 3 bases and the V segment lost 4 bases, leaving 7 bases of the junction unmatched. The length of the CDR3 is 14 residues.

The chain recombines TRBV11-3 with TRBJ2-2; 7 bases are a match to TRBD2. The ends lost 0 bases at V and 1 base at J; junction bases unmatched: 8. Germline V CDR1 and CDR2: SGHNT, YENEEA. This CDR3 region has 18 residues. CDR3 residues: CASSLDLRRGRNTGELFF. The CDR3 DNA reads TGTGCCAGCAGCTTAGATCTGAGGCGGGGGAGGAACACCGGGGAGCTGTTTTTT.

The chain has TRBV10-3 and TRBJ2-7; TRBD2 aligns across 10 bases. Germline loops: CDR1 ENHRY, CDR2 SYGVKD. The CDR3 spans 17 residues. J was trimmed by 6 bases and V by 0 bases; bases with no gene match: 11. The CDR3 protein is CAISESMVLAGVGEQYF. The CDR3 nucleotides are TGTGCCATCAGTGAGTCGATGGTCCTAGCGGGGGTAGGCGAGCAGTACTTC.

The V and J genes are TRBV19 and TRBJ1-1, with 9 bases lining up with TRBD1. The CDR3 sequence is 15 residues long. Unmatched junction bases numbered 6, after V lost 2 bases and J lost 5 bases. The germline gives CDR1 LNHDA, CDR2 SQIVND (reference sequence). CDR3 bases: TGTGCCAGTAGTATAACAGGGGGCCTTTGGACTGAAGCTTTCTTT. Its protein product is CASSITGGLWTEAFF.

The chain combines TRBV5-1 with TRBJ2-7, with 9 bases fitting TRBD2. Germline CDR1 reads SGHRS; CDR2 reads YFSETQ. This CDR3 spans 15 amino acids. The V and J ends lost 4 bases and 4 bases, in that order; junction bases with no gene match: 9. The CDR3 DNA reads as TGCGCCAGCAGCGGGGTAGCGGGAGAGCCTTACGAGCAGTACTTC. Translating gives CASSGVAGEPYEQYF.

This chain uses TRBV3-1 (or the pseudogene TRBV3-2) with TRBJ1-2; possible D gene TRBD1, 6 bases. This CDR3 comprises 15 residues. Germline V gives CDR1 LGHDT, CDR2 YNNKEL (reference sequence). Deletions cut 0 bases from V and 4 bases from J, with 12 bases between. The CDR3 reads CASSQESTGRYGYTF. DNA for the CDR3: TGTGCCAGCAGCCAAGAATCGACAGGCCGCTATGGCTACACCTTC.

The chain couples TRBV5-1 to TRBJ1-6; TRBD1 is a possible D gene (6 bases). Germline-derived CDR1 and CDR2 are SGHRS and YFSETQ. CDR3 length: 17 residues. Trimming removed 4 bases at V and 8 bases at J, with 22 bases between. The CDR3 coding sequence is TGCGCCAGCAGCGAGCCAACAGGGCACTTCGGGGATTCACCCCTCCACTTT. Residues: CASSEPTGHFGDSPLHF. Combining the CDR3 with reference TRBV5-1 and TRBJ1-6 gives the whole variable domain KAGVTQTPRYLIKTRGQQVTLSCSPISGHRSVSWYQQTPGQGLQFLFEYFSETQRNKGNFPGRFSGRQFSNSRSEMNVSTLELGDSALYLCASSEPTGHFGDSPLHFGNGTRLTVT.

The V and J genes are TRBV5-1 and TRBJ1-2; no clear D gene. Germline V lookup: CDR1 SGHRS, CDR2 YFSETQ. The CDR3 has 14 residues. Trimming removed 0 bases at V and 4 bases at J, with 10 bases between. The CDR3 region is CASSLAGFSYGYTF. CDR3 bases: TGCGCCAGCAGCTTGGCAGGATTTTCCTATGGCTACACCTTC.

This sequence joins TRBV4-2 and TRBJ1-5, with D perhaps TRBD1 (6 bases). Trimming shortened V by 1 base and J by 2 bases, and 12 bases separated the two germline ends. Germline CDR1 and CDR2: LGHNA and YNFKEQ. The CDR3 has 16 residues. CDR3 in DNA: TGTGCCAGCAGCCAAGGTCAGGGGCTCGGCAATCAGCCCCAGCATTTT. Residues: CASSQGQGLGNQPQHF.

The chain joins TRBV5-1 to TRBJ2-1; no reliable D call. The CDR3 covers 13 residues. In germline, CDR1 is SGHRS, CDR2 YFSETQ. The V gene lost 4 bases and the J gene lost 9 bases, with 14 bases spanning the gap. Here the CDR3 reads CASSLEPPGEQFF. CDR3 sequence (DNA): TGCGCCAGCAGCCTTGAGCCCCCCGGTGAGCAGTTCTTC.